The entry below describes one T cell receptor beta chain. V lost 6 bases and J lost 1; bases outside the gene matches: 2. Germline V lookup: CDR1 MNHEY, CDR2 SVGAGI. CDR3 size: 14 residues. These data come from a study of technical replicates of blood from several donors. Data came from immunoSEQ multiplex PCR; TCRdb stores just in-frame clones and leaves some out. Here the sample spans approximately 85,000 clones, over 85% being singletons. The material sequenced was T cells isolated from PBMCs. This clonotype was sampled from a human donor in good health. The chain has TRBV6-5 and TRBJ2-7; 11 bases line up with TRBD2. The CDR3 DNA reads TGTGCCAGCAGCCCTAGCGGGAGGTCCTACGAGCAGTACTTC. Encoded protein: CASSPSGRSYEQYF.